This T cell receptor beta chain was captured in a study of T cell repertoires in cytomegalovirus infection. Overall study: Recently identified HLA-C-restricted CMV epitopes and well-studied HLA-B-restricted CMV epitopes were used by the study. Public TCR beta signature analysis indicated the presence of both CMV infection and matching HLA type.

MiXCR, run by TCRdb on the reads, gives a single entry per CDR3 protein. The sample records about 920,000 distinct CDR3 sequences, 30% to 40% being singletons. Study observations and caveats: Carriers of CMV plus the relevant HLA were identified by cumulative public TCR beta family frequency. HLA-C-restricted TCR beta clonotypes specific for CMV led the ex vivo response.

The sample holds a few counts of this clonotype. The antigen remains undetermined. This CDR3 is 15 amino acids long. The germline V and J ends were trimmed by 7 bases and 5 bases, with 23 bases remaining between them. Germline assignment: CDR1 SQVTM and CDR2 ANQGSEA. The sequence came from a human donor in good health (CMV status not recorded). Some clones in this sample may be carry-over from other donors' samples. This chain joins TRBV29-1 and TRBJ1-2; D not certain. The sample consisted of cultured CD8+ T cells from PBMCs, taken from culture after CMV antigen stimulation. As DNA, the CDR3 is TGCAGCGGGATGCTTTCGGGGAGGAGCGAGTATGGCTACACCTTC. Protein sequence: CSGMLSGRSEYGYTF.